These 12 T cell receptor beta chains share one sample of origin, sequenced in a study of CD8+ T cells in alopecia areata. In each case, RNA was isolated and then reverse transcribed into cDNA as the sequencing template. The protocol was immunoSEQ multiplex PCR, while the TCRdb copy is restricted to in-frame clones and leaves out a portion. The sample records 90,000 to 120,000 clones, about 50% being singletons. The material sequenced was NKG2D-low CD8+ T cells sorted from blood. The receptors were gathered from a human donor with alopecia areata.

The chain links TRBV14 to TRBJ2-1; the match to TRBD2 covers 10 bases. CDR1 and CDR2 from the germline V gene are SGHDN and FVKESK. Losses at the gene ends were 5 bases for V and 7 bases for J; bases not matched to a gene: 14. The CDR3 extends over 17 amino acids. The CDR3 protein is CASSSTQGLAGVNEQFF. The CDR3 nucleotides read TGTGCCAGCAGCTCAACACAAGGGCTAGCGGGAGTGAATGAGCAGTTCTTC.

The V call is TRBV5-6, the J call TRBJ2-7; no reliable D call. Deletions cut 2 bases from V and 6 bases from J, with 12 bases between. This CDR3 contains 13 residues. Germline CDR1 and CDR2: SGHDT and YYEEEE. CDR3 in amino acids: CASSFGAMVEQYF. CDR3 sequence (DNA): TGTGCCAGCAGCTTCGGAGCTATGGTCGAGCAGTACTTC. The entire variable domain, with the rest obtained from reference TRBV5-6 and TRBJ2-7, is as follows: DAGVTQSPTHLIKTRGQQVTLRCSPKSGHDTVSWYQQALGQGPQFIFQYYEEEERQRGNFPDRFSGHQFPNYSSELNVNALLLGDSALYLCASSFGAMVEQYFGPGTRLTVT.

This clone has more than one count but fewer than ten. J is TRBJ2-3 and V is TRBV7-3, with D perhaps TRBD2 (5 bases). Deletions cut 4 bases from V and 6 bases from J, with 14 bases between. The CDR3 contains 14 residues. Germline-derived CDR1 and CDR2 are SGHTA and FQGTGA. CDR3 DNA: TGTGCCAGCAGCTCTGGACTGCCCCCGGATACGCAGTATTTT. This sequence encodes CASSSGLPPDTQYF.

This clone was seen a handful of times. The chain links TRBV19 to TRBJ1-2; no firm D call. V lost 3 bases to trimming and J lost 5 bases, with 16 bases between them. The CDR3 is made up of 15 amino acids. CDR1 and CDR2 from the germline V gene are LNHDA and SQIVND (reference sequence). The CDR3 reads CASSIPYGGPYGYTF. CDR3 in DNA: TGTGCCAGTAGTATTCCCTACGGCGGACCTTATGGCTACACCTTC.

This clone was detected only a few times. The gene calls are TRBV7-9 and TRBJ2-1; D gene unclear. Trimming pared 4 bases from V and 5 bases from J, leaving 9 bases between. The CDR3 is 13 amino acids. Germline loops: CDR1 SEHNR, CDR2 FQNEAQ (reference sequence). CDR3 nucleotide sequence: TGTGCCAGCAGCTCACCCACAGACAATGAGCAGTTCTTC. Translation gives CASSSPTDNEQFF.

The chain combines TRBV5-6 with TRBJ2-2; the D is unclear. CDR1 and CDR2 (germline): SGHDT, YYEEEE. Trimming stripped 1 base from V and 4 bases from J, with 8 bases between. The CDR3 length is 14 residues. The DNA of the CDR3 is TGTGCCAGCAGCTTGTCAGTGGCCACCGGGGAGCTGTTTTTT. This translates into CASSLSVATGELFF.

In this sample, this clone turned up a few times. The chain recombines TRBV15 with TRBJ2-3; no reliable D call. Germline CDR1 LNHNV, CDR2 YYDKDF (reference sequence). The V gene lost 7 bases and the J gene lost 4 bases, with 15 bases spanning the gap. The length of the CDR3 is 14 residues. The CDR3 sequence: CATTVLGGPDTQYF. DNA of the CDR3: TGTGCCACCACGGTCCTAGGCGGACCAGATACGCAGTATTTT.

The gene calls are TRBV28 and TRBJ2-1; tentative D call: TRBD2 (5 bases). The germline gives CDR1 MDHEN, CDR2 SYDVKM. CDR3 size: 13 residues. The V end lost 3 bases, the J end lost 9 bases, and 12 bases lay between the germline ends. CDR3 sequence (DNA): TGTGCCAGCAGTTTCTCGGCTAGCACTGAGCAGTTCTTC. Translation gives CASSFSASTEQFF.

This chain uses TRBV9 with TRBJ2-3; 7 bases match TRBD2. This CDR3 region has 15 residues. Germline assignment: CDR1 SGDLS and CDR2 YYNGEE. V shed 3 bases, J shed 6 bases, and the junction held 10 bases outside the gene matches. The CDR3 here is CASSAWGGPSDTQYF. In nucleotides, the CDR3 is TGTGCCAGCAGCGCCTGGGGAGGGCCGTCGGATACGCAGTATTTT.

This chain links TRBV5-1 with TRBJ2-2; 12 bases agree with TRBD2. This CDR3 is built from 17 residues. CDR1 and CDR2 (germline): SGHRS, YFSETQ. With V trimmed by 4 bases and J by 4 bases, 8 bases remained unmatched. CDR3 loop: CASSLETSGRLTGELFF. In nucleotides, the CDR3 is TGCGCCAGCAGCCTGGAGACTAGCGGGAGACTCACCGGGGAGCTGTTTTTT.

The rearrangement joins TRBV19 to TRBJ1-1; D may be TRBD1 (5 bases). This CDR3 has 13 residues. Germline lookup yields CDR1 LNHDA and CDR2 SQIVND (reference sequence). V was cut by 4 bases and J by 4 bases, with 10 bases left in between. CDR3 sequence reads: CASSSREGTEAFF. As DNA, the CDR3 is TGTGCCAGTAGTAGCAGGGAAGGCACTGAAGCTTTCTTT.

The chain recombines TRBV27 with TRBJ1-2; D unclear. The CDR3 covers 14 residues. Germline-derived CDR1 and CDR2 are MNHEY and SMNVEV (reference sequence). The V and J ends lost 4 bases and 0 bases respectively, with 9 bases between them. CDR3 protein: CASSSGPANYGYTF. The DNA of the CDR3 is TGTGCCAGCAGTTCAGGACCGGCTAACTATGGCTACACCTTC.